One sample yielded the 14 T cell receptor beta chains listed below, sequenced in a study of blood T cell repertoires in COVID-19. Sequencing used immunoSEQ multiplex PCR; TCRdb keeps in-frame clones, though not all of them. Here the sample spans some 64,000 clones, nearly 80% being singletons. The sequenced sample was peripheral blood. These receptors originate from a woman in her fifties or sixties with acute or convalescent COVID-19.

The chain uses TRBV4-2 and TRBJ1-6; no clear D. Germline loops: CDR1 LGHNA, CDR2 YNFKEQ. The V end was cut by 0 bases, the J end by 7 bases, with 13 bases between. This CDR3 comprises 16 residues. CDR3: CASSQEFSLGNSPLHF. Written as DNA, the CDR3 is TGTGCCAGCAGCCAAGAATTTTCCCTGGGCAATTCACCCCTCCACTTT.

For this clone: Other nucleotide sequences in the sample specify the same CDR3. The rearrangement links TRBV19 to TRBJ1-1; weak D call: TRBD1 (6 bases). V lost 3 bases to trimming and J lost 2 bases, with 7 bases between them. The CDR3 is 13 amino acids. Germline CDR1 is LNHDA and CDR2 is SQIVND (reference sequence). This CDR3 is CASSMTGNTEAFF. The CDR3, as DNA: TGTGCCAGTAGTATGACAGGAAACACTGAAGCTTTCTTT.

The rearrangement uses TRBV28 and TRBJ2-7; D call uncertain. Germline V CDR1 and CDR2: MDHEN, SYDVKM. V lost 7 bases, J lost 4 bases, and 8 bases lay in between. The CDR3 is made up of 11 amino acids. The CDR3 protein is CASTVKYEQYF. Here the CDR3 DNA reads TGTGCCAGCACGGTGAAATACGAGCAGTACTTC. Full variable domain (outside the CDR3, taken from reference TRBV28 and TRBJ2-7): DVKVTQSSRYLVKRTGEKVFLECVQDMDHENMFWYRQDPGLGLRLIYFSYDVKMKEKGDIPEGYSVSREKKERFSLILESASTNQTSMYLCASTVKYEQYFGPGTRLTVT.

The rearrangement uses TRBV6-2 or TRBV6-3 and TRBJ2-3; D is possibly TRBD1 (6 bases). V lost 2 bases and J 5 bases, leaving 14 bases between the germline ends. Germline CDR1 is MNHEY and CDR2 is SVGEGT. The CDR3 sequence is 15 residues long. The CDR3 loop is CASSYEAGAVDTQYF. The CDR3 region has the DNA TGTGCCAGCAGTTACGAGGCAGGGGCGGTAGATACGCAGTATTTT.

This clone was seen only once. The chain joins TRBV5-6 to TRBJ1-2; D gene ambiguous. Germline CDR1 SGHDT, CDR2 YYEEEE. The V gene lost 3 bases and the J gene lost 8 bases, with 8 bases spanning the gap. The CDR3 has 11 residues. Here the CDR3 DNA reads TGTGCCAGCAGCTCCTCGGGGGGCTACACCTTC. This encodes CASSSSGGYTF.

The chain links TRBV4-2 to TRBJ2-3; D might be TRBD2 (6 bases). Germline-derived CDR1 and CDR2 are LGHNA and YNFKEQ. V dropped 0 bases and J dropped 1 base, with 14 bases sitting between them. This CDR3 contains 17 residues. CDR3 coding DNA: TGTGCCAGCAGCCAAGACCCGGCGGGGTTCGGCACAGATACGCAGTATTTT. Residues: CASSQDPAGFGTDTQYF.

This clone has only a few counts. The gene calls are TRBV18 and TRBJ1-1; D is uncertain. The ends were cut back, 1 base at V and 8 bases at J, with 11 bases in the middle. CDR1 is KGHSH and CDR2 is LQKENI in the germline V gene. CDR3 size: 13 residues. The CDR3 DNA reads TGTGCCAGCTCACCACAAACAGATGAGGAAGCTTTCTTT. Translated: CASSPQTDEEAFF.

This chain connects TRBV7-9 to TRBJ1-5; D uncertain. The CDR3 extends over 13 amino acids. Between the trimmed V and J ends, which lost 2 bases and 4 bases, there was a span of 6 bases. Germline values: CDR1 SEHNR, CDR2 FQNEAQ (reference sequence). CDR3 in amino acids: CASSLRDNQPQHF. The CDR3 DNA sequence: TGTGCCAGCAGCTTACGAGATAATCAGCCCCAGCATTTT.

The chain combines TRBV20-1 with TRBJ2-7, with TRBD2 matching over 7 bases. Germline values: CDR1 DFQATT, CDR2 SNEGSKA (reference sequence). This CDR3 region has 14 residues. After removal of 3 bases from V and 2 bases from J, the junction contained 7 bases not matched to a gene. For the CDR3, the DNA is TGCAGTGCTAGTCGGGGCGGGGGAGCCTACGAGCAGTACTTC. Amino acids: CSASRGGGAYEQYF.

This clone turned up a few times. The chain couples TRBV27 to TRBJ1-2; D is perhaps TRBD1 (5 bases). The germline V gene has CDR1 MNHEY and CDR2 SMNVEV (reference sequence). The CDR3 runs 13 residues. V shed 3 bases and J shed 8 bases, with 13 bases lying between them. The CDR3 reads CASSFAGSDGYTF. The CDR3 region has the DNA TGTGCCAGCAGTTTTGCAGGGTCAGACGGCTACACCTTC.

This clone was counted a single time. The CDR3 loop reads CASSLLAGTTDTQYF. Here the CDR3 DNA reads TGTGCCAGCAGTCTACTAGCGGGGACCACAGATACGCAGTATTTT. V gene TRBV6-5 combines with J gene TRBJ2-3; 10 positions agree with TRBD2. The J segment lost 2 bases and the V segment lost 5 bases, leaving 4 bases of the junction unmatched. CDR1 is MNHEY and CDR2 is SVGAGI in the germline V gene. This CDR3 is 15 amino acids long.

The CDR3 bases are TGCGCCAGCAGCTCGGGACTAGCGGGGGCCGTAAATGAGCAGTTCTTC. Protein product: CASSSGLAGAVNEQFF. The rearrangement uses TRBV5-1 and TRBJ2-1; TRBD2 aligns across 14 bases. The J segment lost 7 bases and the V segment lost 3 bases, leaving 6 bases of the junction unmatched. CDR3 length equals 16 residues. Germline-derived CDR1 and CDR2 are SGHRS and YFSETQ.

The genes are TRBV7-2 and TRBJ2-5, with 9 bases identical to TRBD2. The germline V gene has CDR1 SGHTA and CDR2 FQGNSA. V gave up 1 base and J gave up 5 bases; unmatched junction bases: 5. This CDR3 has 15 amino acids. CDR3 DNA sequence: TGTGCCAGCAGCTTAGGAGCGGGGGGCGAGGAGACCCAGTACTTC. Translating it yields CASSLGAGGEETQYF.

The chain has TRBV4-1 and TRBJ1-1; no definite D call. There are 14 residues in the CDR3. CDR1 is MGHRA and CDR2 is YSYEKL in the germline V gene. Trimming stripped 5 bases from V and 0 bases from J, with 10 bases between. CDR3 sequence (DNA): TGCGCCAGCAGCGTCGGGAGCATGAACACTGAAGCTTTCTTT. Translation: CASSVGSMNTEAFF.